This T cell receptor beta chain was sequenced during a study of human T cells and chemical hapten exposure listed by TCRdb under 2021. Regarding the study in general: For sensitization, 2% DPC in acetone was applied to a 2 cm by 2 cm area of upper inner arm skin. This study followed changes in the peripheral blood TCR repertoire in vivo during primary and secondary sensitization of alopecia patients to the hapten diphenylcyclopropenone (DPC). Blood for TCR sequencing was provided by twenty-nine alopecia patients at one to four time points (pre-sensitization, 2, 6 and 24 weeks). Libraries were pooled for sequencing, and variation in per-sample TCR yields was attributed mainly to small differences in library volumes within the pool. Patch testing was done on the upper back using Finn chambers containing 0.01% DPC, and results were scored after 6 days according to International Contact Dermatitis Research Group standards. Weekly therapeutic DPC doses were additionally applied to the scalp of patients throughout the approximately 24-week study period. The patient cohort, mostly female, included alopecia areata with under or over 50% scalp involvement, alopecia totalis and alopecia universalis. Blood samples were taken from patients before sensitization (week 0) and at 2, 6 and about 24 weeks after DPC sensitization. General study outcomes and caveats: Compared with pre-sensitization or healthy control sets, expanded TCRs formed significantly more large CDR3 similarity clusters, which is consistent with antigen-driven responses. Patch test score was positively correlated with the number of PT1 expanded TCRs, with significance at thresholds 8, 16 and 32 but not at 4. After repeated subsampling, changes were observed in the strength of the expansion versus patch-test correlation and in the threshold at which the correlation became significant. DPC sensitization did not change the number of TCRs with a frequency above 1 in 1000, and there was no evidence of changes in global repertoire structure. Alopecia, a presumed autoimmune disease, was present in all patients, so the immune response of the patients might differ from that of healthy individuals.

A few counts support this clonotype. Its antigen is unknown. No clone much larger than this one lies a single base away; base qualities are absent. The time point label for this specimen denotes: pre-sensitization, week 0. The intended sense of this specimen's treatment or condition label: therapeutic diphenylcyclopropenone sensitization with weekly scalp DPC. Blood at each patch-test visit was drawn before the patch test was applied. To be eligible, patients had to be aged 18 to 70, diagnosed with alopecia and judged suitable for DPC therapy, while pregnant patients were excluded. Total RNA was isolated from unfractionated whole blood collected in Tempus Blood RNA tubes. The V end gives up 1 base and the J end 4 bases, leaving 7 bases in the junction not matched to a gene. From a lookup of the germline V gene, CDR1 and CDR2 are SGHVS and FQNEAQ. Measured from the cysteine to the phenylalanine, the CDR3 is 17 residues long. Solely the CDR3 DNA is kept, with 51 bases framed from the first base.

Libraries were built with RACE. Sequencing took place on a NextSeq 500. During library preparation, unique molecular identifiers were attached to individual cDNA molecules so that TCRs could be counted quantitatively and reproducibly. From each blood RNA sample, both TCR alpha and TCR beta chains were sequenced. In the original analysis: A median of approximately 96,000 TCRs per sample was observed, with a range of about 23,224 to 690,600. The Decombinator software suite was used to annotate the V, J and CDR3 of the TCR reads. To make PS versus PT1 abundance plots, every sample was subsampled to the same number of TCRs (28,000). TCRs were defined as expanded if absent before sensitization and observed at least eight times at the 2-week time point. The raw public data were reprocessed by TCRdb itself: fastp quality trimming at Q25, MiXCR clonotype calling, in-frame beta chains only. Under each unique CDR3 protein, matching rows form one entry showing the most common genes and DNA. None of the V and J calls come from the authors' own analysis; TCRdb made them. The sample yields 350,000 to 450,000 distinct CDR3 sequences; about 5.1% were counted once. The ten largest clones capture 2.6% of the sample.

This receptor was taken from a woman in her 50s with alopecia areata. Some clones in this sample may be carry-over from other donors' samples. The starting material was whole blood, obtained in connection with sensitization to the hapten diphenylcyclopropenone (DPC). The chain uses TRBV7-8 and TRBJ2-1; 10 central bases correspond to TRBD1. The CDR3 in this case is CASSLGVGTGDYNEQFF. The DNA sequence is given as TGTGCCAGCAGCTTAGGGGTCGGGACAGGGGATTACAATGAGCAGTTCTTC.